This entry describes one TCR beta chain. What it recognizes is unknown. The data were taken from a study of metastatic and nonmetastatic thyroid tumors. Points from the study as a whole: Compared with benign nodules, malignant thyroid tumors were reported to have significantly higher TCR beta diversity in both blood and tumor.

Per the authors' pipeline: To classify distant metastasis in papillary thyroid cancer, a model was built from CDR3 differences across clinicopathological groups. TCRdb called clones again from the PCR reads with MiXCR. The V and J calls reflect TCRdb's pipeline rather than the authors' work. The sample lists 35,000 to 55,000 clones; under 25% were seen once. Among the patients, none had received any treatment before thyroid surgery. The CDR3 is made up of 9 amino acids. Germline loops: CDR1 DFQATT, CDR2 SNEGSKA (reference sequence). With 5 bases removed from V and 9 bases from J, the gap between germline ends came to 2 bases.

The sequence derives from a male donor with papillary thyroid cancer or a benign thyroid nodule (not recorded which). Some clones in this sample may be carry-over from other donors' samples. Material for sequencing was blood. This rearrangement joins TRBV20-1 to TRBJ1-6, with unresolved D. This CDR3 reads CSAGSPLHF. Written as DNA, the CDR3 is TGCAGTGCTGGTTCACCCCTCCACTTT.